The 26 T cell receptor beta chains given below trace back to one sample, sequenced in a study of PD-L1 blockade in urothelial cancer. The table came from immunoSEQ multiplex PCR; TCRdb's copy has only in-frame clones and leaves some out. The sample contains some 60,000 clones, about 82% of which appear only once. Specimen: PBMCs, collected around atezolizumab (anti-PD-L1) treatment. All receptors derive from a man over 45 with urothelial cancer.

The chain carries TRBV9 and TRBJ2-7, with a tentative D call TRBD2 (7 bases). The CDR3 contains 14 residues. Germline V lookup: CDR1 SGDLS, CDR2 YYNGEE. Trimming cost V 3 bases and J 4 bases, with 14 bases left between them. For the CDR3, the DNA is TGTGCCAGCAGCGCCTTGGGGGGGCCGTACGAGCAGTACTTC. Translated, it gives CASSALGGPYEQYF.

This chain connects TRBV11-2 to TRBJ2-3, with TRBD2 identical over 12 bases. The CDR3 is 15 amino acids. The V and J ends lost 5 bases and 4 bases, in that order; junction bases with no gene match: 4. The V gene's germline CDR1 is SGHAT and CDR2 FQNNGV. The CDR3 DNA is TGTGCCAGCAGCCTAGCGGGAGGGCGAGCAGATACGCAGTATTTT. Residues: CASSLAGGRADTQYF.

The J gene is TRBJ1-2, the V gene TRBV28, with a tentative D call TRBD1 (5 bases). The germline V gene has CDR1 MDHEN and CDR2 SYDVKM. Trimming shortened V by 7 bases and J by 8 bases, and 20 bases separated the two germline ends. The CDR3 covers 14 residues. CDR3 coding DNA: TGTGCCAGCAAAATAGGGCAGGGAATCGGGGGCTACACCTTC. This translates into CASKIGQGIGGYTF.

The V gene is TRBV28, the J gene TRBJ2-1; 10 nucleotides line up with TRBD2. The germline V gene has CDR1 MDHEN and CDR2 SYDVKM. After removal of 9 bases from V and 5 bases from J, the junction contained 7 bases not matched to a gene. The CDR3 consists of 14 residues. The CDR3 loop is CASGGAGGDNEQFF. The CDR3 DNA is TGTGCCAGTGGGGGAGCGGGAGGGGACAATGAGCAGTTCTTC.

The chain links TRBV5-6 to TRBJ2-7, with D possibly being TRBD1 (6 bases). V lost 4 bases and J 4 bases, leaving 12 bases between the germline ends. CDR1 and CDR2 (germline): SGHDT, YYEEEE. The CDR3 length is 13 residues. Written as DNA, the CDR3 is TGTGCCAGCAGCCAAGGGACACCATACGAGCAGTACTTC. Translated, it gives CASSQGTPYEQYF.

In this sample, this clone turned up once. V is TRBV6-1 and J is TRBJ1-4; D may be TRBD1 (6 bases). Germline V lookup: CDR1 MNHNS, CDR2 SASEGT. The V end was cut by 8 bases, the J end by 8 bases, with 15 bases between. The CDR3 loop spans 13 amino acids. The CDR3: CASVDGGLEKLFF. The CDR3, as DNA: TGTGCCAGCGTGGACGGGGGGCTGGAAAAACTGTTTTTT.

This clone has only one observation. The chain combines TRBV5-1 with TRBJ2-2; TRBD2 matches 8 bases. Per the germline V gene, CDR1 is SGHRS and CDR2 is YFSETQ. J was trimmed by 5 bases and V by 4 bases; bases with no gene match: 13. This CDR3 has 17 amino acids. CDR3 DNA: TGCGCCAGCAGCCCCGAGGGTAGCGGGACTTGGACCGGGGAGCTGTTTTTT. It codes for CASSPEGSGTWTGELFF. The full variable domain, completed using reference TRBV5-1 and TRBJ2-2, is KAGVTQTPRYLIKTRGQQVTLSCSPISGHRSVSWYQQTPGQGLQFLFEYFSETQRNKGNFPGRFSGRQFSNSRSEMNVSTLELGDSALYLCASSPEGSGTWTGELFFGEGSRLTVL.

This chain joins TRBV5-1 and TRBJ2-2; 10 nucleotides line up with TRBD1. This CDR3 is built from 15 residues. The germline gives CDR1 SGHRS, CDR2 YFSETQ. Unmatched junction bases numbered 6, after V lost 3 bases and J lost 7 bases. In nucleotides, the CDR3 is TGCGCCAGCAGCTCCCGGACAGGGGGTATCGGGGAGCTGTTTTTT. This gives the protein CASSSRTGGIGELFF.

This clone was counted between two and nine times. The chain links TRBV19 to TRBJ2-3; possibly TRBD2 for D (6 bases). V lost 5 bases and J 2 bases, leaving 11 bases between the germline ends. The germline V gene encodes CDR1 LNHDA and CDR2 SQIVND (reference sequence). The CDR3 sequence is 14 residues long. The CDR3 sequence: CASSLALDTDTQYF. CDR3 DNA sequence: TGTGCCAGTAGTCTAGCGCTAGACACAGATACGCAGTATTTT. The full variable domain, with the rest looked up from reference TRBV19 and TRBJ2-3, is DGGITQSPKYLFRKEGQNVTLSCEQNLNHDAMYWYRQDPGQGLRLIYYSQIVNDFQKGDIAEGYSVSREKKESFPLTVTSAQKNPTAFYLCASSLALDTDTQYFGPGTRLTVL.

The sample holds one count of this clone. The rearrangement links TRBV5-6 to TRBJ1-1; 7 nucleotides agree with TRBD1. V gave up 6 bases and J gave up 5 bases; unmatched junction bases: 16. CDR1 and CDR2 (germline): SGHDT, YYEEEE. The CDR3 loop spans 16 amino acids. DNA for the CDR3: TGTGCCAGCATCCAATCCCTGGGCAGGGACAGAACTGAAGCTTTCTTT. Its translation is CASIQSLGRDRTEAFF.

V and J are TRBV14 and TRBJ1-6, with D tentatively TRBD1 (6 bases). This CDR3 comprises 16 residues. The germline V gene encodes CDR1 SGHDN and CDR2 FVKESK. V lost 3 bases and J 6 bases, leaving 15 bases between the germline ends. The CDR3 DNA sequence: TGTGCCAGCAGCCATCGACAGGAATCGGTTAATTCACCCCTCCACTTT. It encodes CASSHRQESVNSPLHF.

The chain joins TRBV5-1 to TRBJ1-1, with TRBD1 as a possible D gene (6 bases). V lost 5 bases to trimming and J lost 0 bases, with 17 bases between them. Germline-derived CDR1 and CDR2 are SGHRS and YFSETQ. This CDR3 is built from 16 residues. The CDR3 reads CASSNLQGRMNTEAFF. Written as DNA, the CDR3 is TGCGCCAGCAGTAATCTCCAGGGGCGGATGAACACTGAAGCTTTCTTT.

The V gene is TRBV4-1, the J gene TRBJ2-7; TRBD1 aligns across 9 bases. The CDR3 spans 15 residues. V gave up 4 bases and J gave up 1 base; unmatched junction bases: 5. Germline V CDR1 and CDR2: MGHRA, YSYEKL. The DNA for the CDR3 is TGCGCCAGCAGCCGCGGACAGGGGCCTTCCTACGAGCAGTACTTC. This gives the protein CASSRGQGPSYEQYF.

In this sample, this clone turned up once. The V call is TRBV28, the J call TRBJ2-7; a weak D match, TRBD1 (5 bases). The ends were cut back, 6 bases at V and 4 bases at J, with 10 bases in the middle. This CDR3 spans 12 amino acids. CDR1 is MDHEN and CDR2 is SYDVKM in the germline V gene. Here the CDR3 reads CASSSDRYEQYF. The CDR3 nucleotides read TGTGCCAGCAGCTCCGACAGATACGAGCAGTACTTC.

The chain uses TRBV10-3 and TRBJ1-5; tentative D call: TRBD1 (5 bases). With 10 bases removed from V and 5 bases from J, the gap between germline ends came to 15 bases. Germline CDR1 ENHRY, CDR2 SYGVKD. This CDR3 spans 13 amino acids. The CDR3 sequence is CATQEAGHQPQHF. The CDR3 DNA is TGTGCCACCCAAGAGGCGGGACATCAGCCCCAGCATTTT.

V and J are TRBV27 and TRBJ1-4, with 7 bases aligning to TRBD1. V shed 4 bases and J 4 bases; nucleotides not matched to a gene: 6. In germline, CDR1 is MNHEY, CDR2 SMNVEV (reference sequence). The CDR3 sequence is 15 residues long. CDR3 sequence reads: CASSSYRDSNEKLFF. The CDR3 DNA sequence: TGTGCCAGCAGTTCCTACCGGGACAGTAATGAAAAACTGTTTTTT.

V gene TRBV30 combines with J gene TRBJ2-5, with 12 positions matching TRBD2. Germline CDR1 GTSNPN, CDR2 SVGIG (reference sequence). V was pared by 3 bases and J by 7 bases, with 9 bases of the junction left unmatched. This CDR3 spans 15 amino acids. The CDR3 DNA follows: TGTGCCTGGAGAGAACTAGCGGGAGGTTCATGGACCCAGTACTTC. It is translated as CAWRELAGGSWTQYF. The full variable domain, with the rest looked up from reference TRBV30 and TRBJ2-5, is SQTIHQWPATLVQPVGSPLSLECTVEGTSNPNLYWYRQAAGRGLQLLFYSVGIGQISSEVPQNLSASRPQDRQFILSSKKLLLSDSGFYLCAWRELAGGSWTQYFGPGTRLLVL.

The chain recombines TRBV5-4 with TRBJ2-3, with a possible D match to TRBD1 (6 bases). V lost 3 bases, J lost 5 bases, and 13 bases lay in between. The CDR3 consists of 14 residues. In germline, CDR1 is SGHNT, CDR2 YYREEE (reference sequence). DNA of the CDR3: TGTGCCAGCAGCTCCACAGGGTTAATAGATACGCAGTATTTT. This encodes CASSSTGLIDTQYF.

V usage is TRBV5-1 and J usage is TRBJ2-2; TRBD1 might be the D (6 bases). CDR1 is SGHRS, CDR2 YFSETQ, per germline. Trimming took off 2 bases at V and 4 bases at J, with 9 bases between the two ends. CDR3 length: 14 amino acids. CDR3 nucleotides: TGCGCCAGCAGCTTTACAGGGATCACCGGGGAGCTGTTTTTT. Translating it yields CASSFTGITGELFF.

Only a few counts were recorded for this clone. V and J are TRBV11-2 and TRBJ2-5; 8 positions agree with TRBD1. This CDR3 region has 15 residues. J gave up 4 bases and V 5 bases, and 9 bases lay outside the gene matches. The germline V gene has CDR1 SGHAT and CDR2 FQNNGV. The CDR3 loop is CASSQTQGARETQYF. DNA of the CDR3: TGTGCCAGCAGCCAGACCCAGGGGGCTAGAGAGACCCAGTACTTC. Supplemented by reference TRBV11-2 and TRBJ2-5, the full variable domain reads EAGVAQSPRYKIIEKRQSVAFWCNPISGHATLYWYQQILGQGPKLLIQFQNNGVVDDSQLPKDRFSAERLKGVDSTLKIQPAKLEDSAVYLCASSQTQGARETQYFGPGTRLLVL.

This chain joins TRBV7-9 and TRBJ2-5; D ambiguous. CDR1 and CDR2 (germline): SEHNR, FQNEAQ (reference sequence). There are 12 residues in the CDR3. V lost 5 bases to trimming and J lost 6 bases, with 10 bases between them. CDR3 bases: TGTGCCAGCAGCAGCCTGCCTCAGACCCAGTACTTC. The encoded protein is CASSSLPQTQYF. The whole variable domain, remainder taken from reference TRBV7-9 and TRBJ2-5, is DTGVSQNPRHKITKRGQNVTFRCDPISEHNRLYWYRQTLGQGPEFLTYFQNEAQLEKSRLLSDRFSAERPKGSFSTLEIQRTEQGDSAMYLCASSSLPQTQYFGPGTRLLVL.

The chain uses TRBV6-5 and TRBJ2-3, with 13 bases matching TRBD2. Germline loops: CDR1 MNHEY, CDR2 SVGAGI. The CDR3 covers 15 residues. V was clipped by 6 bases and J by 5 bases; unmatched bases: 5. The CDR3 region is CASRAGLAGLDTQYF. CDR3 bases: TGTGCCAGCAGGGCGGGACTAGCGGGATTAGATACGCAGTATTTT.

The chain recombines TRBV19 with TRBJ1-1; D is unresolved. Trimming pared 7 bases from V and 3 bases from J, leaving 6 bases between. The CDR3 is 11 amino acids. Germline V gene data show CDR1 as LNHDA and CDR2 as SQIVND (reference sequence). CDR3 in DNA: TGTGCCAGTATGGCGGACACTGAAGCTTTCTTT. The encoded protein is CASMADTEAFF.

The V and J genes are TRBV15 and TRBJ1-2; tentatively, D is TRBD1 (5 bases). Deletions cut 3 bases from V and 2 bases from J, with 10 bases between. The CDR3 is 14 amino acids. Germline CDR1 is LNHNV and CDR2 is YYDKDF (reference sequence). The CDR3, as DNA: TGTGCCACCAGCAGTCGGGGGGTGAACTATGGCTACACCTTC. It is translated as CATSSRGVNYGYTF.

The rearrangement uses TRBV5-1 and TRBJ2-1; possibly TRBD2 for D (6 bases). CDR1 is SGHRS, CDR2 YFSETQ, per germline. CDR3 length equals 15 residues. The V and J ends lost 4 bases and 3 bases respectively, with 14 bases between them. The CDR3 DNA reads TGCGCCAGCAGCACGGGTGGGGGGAGCTACAATGAGCAGTTCTTC. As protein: CASSTGGGSYNEQFF.

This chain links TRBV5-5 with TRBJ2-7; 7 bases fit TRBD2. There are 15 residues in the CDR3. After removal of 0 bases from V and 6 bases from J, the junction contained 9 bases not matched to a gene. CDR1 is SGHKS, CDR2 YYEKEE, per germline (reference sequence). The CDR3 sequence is CASSLVVGGPFEQYF. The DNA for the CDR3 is TGTGCCAGCAGCTTGGTCGTGGGAGGGCCCTTCGAGCAGTACTTC.